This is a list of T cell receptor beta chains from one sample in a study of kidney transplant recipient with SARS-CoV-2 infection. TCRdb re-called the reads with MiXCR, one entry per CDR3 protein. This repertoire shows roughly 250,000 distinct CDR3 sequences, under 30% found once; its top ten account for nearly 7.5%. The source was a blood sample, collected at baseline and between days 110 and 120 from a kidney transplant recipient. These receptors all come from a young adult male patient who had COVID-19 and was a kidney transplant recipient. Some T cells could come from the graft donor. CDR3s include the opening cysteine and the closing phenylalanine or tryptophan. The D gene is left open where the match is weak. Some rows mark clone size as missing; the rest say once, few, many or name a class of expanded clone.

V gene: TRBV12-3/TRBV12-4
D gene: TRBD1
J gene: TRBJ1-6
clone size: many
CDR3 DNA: TGTGCCAGCAGCCTGACAGGGGGGAATTCACCCCTCCACTTT
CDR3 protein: CASSLTGGNSPLHF

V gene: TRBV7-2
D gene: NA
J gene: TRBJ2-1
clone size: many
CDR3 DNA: TGTGCCAGCAGCTTAGAGTGGGCGGACAATGAGCAGTTCTTC
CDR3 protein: CASSLEWADNEQFF

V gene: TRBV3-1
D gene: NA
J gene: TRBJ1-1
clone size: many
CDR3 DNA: TGTGCCAGCAGCCTCAGCTATCCCATTTCAATTCGCACTGAAGCTTTCTTT
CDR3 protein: CASSLSYPISIRTEAFF

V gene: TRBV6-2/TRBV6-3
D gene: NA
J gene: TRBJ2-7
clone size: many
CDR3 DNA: TGTGCCAGCAGCAAGGAGGGGGGGTCCTACGAGCAGTACTTC
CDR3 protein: CASSKEGGSYEQYF

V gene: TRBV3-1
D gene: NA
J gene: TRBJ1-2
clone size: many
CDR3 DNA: TGTGCCAGCAGCAGACGAGACACCCTTCGAAAGACCTATGGCTACACCTTC
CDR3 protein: CASSRRDTLRKTYGYTF

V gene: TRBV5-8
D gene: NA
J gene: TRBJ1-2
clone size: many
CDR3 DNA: TGTGCCAGCAGTTTAGATCATCCACGAAAGACCTATGGCTACACCTTC
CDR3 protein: CASSLDHPRKTYGYTF

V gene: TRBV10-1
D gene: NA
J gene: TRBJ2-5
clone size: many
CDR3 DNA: TGCGCCAGCGGGGACTCCAGGGAGACCCAGTACTTC
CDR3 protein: CASGDSRETQYF

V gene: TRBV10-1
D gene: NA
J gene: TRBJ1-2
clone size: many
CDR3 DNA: TGCGCCAGCAGTGTTTGCAAAAGATCGCGAAAGACCTATGGCTACACCTTC
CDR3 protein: CASSVCKRSRKTYGYTF

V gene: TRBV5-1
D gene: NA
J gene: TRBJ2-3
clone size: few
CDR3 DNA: TGCGCCAGCAGCTTTGAAGTCGCTGGCACAGATACGCAGTATTTT
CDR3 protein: CASSFEVAGTDTQYF

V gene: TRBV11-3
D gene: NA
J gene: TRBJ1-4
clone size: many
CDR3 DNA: TGTGCCAGCAGCTTAGGTCCAGATGAAAAACTGTTTTTT
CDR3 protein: CASSLGPDEKLFF

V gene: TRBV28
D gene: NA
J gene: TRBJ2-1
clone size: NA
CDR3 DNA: TGTGCCAGCAGTTTAATCCGCGACAATGAGCAGTTCTTC
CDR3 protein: CASSLIRDNEQFF

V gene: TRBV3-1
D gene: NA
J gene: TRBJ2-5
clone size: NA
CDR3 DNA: TGTGCCAGCAGCACAATAACTCCCATTTCTTTCTCTGAGACCCAGTACTTC
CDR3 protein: CASSTITPISFSETQYF

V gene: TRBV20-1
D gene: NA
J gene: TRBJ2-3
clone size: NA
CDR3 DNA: TGCAGTGCTAGAGAGCCCCCAGCGGCTAGCACAGATACGCAGTATTTT
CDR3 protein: CSAREPPAASTDTQYF

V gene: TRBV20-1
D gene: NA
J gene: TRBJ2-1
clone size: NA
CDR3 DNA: TGCAGTGCTAGCGGGAGCGAAAATGAGCAGTTCTTC
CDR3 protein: CSASGSENEQFF

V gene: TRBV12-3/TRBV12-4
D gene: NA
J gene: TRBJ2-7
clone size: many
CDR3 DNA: TGTGCCAGCATGATGAGTCGCCTATCCTACGAGCAGTACTTC
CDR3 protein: CASMMSRLSYEQYF

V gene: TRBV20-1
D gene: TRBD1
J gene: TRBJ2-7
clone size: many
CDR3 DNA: TGCAGTGCTAGAACGGACAGGACCTACGAGCAGTACTTC
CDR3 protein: CSARTDRTYEQYF

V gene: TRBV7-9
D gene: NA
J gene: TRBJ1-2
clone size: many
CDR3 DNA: TGTGCCAGCAGCATGTACGAATACCATGGAAAGACCTATGGCTACACCTTC
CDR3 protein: CASSMYEYHGKTYGYTF

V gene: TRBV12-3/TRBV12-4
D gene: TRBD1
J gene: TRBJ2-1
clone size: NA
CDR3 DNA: TGTGCCAGCAGTTTACCTGACAGGGTTAATGAGCAGTTCTTC
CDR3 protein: CASSLPDRVNEQFF

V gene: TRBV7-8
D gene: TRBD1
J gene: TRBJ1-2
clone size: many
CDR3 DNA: TGTGCCAGCAGCCCTCTTACAGGGGTTATCTATGGCTACACCTTC
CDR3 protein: CASSPLTGVIYGYTF

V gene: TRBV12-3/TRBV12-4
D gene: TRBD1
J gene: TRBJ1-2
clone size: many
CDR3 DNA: TGTGCCAGCAGTGGCTGGGATACGGGACAGTCCTACACCTTC
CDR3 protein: CASSGWDTGQSYTF

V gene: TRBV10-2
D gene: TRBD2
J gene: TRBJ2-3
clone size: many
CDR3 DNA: TGCGCCAGCAGTGGAGGGAGTTTGGGAGGGGATACGCAGTATTTT
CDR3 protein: CASSGGSLGGDTQYF

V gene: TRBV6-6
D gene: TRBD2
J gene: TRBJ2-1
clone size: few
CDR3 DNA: TGTGCCAGCAGTACGCCTAGCGGGAGATCCTACAATGAGCAGTTCTTC
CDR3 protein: CASSTPSGRSYNEQFF

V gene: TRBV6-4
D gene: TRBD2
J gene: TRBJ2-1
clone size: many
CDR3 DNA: TGTGCCAGCAGTGACTCCGGGACTAGCGGGAGTGATGAGCAGTTCTTC
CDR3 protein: CASSDSGTSGSDEQFF

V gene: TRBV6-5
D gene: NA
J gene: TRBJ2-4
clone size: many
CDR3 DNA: TGTGCCAGCAGACTCGACGACGTGGCCAAAAACATTCAGTACTTC
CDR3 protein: CASRLDDVAKNIQYF

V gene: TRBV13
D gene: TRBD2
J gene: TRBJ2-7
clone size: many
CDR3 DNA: TGTGCCAGCAGCCTGTCTAGCGGGGCCTACGAGCAGTACTTC
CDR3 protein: CASSLSSGAYEQYF

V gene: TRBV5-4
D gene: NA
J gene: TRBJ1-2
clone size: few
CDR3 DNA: TGTGCCAGCACATTAGCCGTACCAGGAAAGACCTATGGCTACACCTTC
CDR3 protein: CASTLAVPGKTYGYTF

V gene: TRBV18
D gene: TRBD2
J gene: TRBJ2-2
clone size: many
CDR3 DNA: TGTGCCAGCTCACCCCTAGCGGGGAGGAACACCGGGGAGCTGTTTTTT
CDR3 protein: CASSPLAGRNTGELFF

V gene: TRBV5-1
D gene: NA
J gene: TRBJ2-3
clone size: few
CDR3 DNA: TGCGCCAGCAGCTTGGCCATCGTCAGCCCAGATACGCAGTATTTT
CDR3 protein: CASSLAIVSPDTQYF

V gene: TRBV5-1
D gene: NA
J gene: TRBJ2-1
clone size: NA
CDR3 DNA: TGCGCCAGCAGCACGGATAGCAGCTTAGGGGAAGTCTTC
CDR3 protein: CASSTDSSLGEVF

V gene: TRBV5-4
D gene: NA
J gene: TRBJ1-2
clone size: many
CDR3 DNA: TGTGCCAGCTCCCGTATCGTACCAGGAAAGACCTATGGCTACACCTTC
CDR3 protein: CASSRIVPGKTYGYTF

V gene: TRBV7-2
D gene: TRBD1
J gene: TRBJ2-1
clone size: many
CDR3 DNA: TGTGCCAGCAGGGGACAGAATGAGCAGTTCTTC
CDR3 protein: CASRGQNEQFF

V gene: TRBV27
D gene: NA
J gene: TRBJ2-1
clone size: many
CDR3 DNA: TGTGCCAGCAGTTTATCGGAGCCTAGTGGTGGTGAGCAGTTCTTC
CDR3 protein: CASSLSEPSGGEQFF

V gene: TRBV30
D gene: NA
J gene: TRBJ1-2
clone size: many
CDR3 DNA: TGTGCCTGGGTTGGGGGGCGTTATAGAAAGACCTATGGCTACACCTTC
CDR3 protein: CAWVGGRYRKTYGYTF

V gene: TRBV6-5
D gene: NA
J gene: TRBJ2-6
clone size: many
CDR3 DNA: TGTGCCAGCAGTTACGGTCTGATATCTGGGGCCAACGTCCTGACTTTC
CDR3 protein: CASSYGLISGANVLTF

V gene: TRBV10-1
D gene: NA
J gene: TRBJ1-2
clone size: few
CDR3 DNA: TGCGCCAGCAGTGCGGTATCAAGATCGCGAAAGACCTATGGCTACACCTTC
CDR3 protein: CASSAVSRSRKTYGYTF

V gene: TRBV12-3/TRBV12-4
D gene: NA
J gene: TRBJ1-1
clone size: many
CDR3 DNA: TGTGCCAGCAGTATGGGGGGCCCGACTGAAGCTTTCTTT
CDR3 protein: CASSMGGPTEAFF

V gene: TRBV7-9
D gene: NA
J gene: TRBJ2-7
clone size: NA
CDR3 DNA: TGTGCCAGCAGTGGGAGGAGCAGCTCCTACGAGCAGTACTTC
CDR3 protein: CASSGRSSSYEQYF

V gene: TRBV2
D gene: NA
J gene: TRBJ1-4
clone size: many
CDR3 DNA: TGTGCCAGCAGTGCGTCAGGGGCCGAAAAACTGTTTTTT
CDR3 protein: CASSASGAEKLFF

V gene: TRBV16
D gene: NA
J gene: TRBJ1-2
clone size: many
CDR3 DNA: TGTGCCAGCAGCTATCTCCTGGTCGTTAGAAAGACCTATGGCTACACCTTC
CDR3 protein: CASSYLLVVRKTYGYTF

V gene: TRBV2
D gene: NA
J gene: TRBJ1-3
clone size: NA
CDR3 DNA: TGTGCCAGCAGCCCAGGTGGAGACACCATATATTTT
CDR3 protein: CASSPGGDTIYF

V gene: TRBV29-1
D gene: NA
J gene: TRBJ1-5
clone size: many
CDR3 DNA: TGCAGCGTAAAATGGGGAGATCAGCCCCAGCATTTT
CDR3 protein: CSVKWGDQPQHF

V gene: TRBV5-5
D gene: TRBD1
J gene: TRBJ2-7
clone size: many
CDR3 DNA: TGTGCCAGCAGCTTGGCAGGGGGCCACTACGAGCAGTACTTC
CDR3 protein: CASSLAGGHYEQYF

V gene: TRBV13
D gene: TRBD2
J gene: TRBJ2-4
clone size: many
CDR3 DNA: TGTGCCAGCAGCTTATATGTAGCGGGGGCTCTAGGGGACATTCAGTACTTC
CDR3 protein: CASSLYVAGALGDIQYF

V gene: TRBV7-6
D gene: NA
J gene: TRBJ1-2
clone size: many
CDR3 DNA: TGTGCCAGCAGCTCGGACCCTGAATCTCGAAAGACCTATGGCTACACCTTC
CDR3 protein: CASSSDPESRKTYGYTF